Reported below is one TCR beta chain. Its specific antigen is unknown. Per-base quality was not reported, and no clone a single base away is much larger than it. The data are from a study of blood T cell repertoires in COVID-19 (dated by TCRdb to about 2020). With respect to the entire study: Samples from collaborators originated in the United States, Italy and Spain and spanned both the acute and convalescent phases of COVID-19. The material from the prospective study consisted of cDNA or gDNA derived from T cells, B-cell-depleted T cells, or PBMCs. Samples were obtained from the ongoing ImmuneRACE study (first 160 participants) and from some 1,200 subjects provided by 6 global collaborators. The sample metadata nearly always contained a de-identified subject ID, COVID-19 status, age in years and sex. The dataset comprised deeply sampled blood TCRbeta repertoires from subjects exposed to, actively infected with, or recovered from COVID-19. Where available, HLA class I and class II types were obtained from metadata supplied by the sample provider rather than from assay-based typing. The repertoires were made available in a free public database intended to serve as a resource for research on the immune response to SARS-CoV-2.

The CDR3 contains 15 residues, cysteine and phenylalanine counted. The retained sequence is limited to the CDR3, 45 bases, with the frame set at the first base. V and J are truncated by 1 base and 7 bases respectively, leaving an intervening sequence of 16 bases. Looking up the germline V gene yields CDR1 LGHNA and CDR2 YNFKEQ. Collaborating institutions collected whole blood in K2EDTA tubes following their own protocols. For TCRbeta analysis, collaborators shipped samples as frozen whole blood, isolated PBMCs, or DNA extracted from either of those sample types. TCRbeta CDR3 regions were amplified from genomic DNA by means of the immunoSEQ Assay, a bias-controlled multiplex PCR. The original pipeline was this. Nucleated cell counts per sample were estimated from amplification of reference gene primers within the assay. Sequence reads were collapsed and filtered to measure the absolute abundance of every unique TCRbeta CDR3 rearrangement. For each sample, productive Simpson clonality was calculated as the square root of Simpson's diversity index across productive rearrangements. The source is immuneACCESS, and TCRdb retained only in-frame sequences with V and J called. Part of the clones is not carried over; for the studies checked, unresolved V genes explain less than half of this, and the remainder is unexplained. The V and J calls and clone size come from that table; D and trimming were worked out from the DNA. The sample has a few hundred thousand clones on record, 85% of them singletons. Roughly 3.6% of the sample lies in the top ten.

Summary of the overall study and its limitations: The quantity of clinical and demographic metadata differed by source and by participant and was supplied without curation.

The sample consisted of peripheral blood. The source is a woman under 30 with acute or convalescent COVID-19. This receptor chain uses TRBV4-2 and TRBJ1-2, with TRBD1 as a weak D call on 6 bases. This receptor has the CDR3 CASSQVNEGQGGYTF. The base sequence is TGTGCCAGCAGCCAAGTTAATGAGGGACAAGGTGGCTACACCTTC.